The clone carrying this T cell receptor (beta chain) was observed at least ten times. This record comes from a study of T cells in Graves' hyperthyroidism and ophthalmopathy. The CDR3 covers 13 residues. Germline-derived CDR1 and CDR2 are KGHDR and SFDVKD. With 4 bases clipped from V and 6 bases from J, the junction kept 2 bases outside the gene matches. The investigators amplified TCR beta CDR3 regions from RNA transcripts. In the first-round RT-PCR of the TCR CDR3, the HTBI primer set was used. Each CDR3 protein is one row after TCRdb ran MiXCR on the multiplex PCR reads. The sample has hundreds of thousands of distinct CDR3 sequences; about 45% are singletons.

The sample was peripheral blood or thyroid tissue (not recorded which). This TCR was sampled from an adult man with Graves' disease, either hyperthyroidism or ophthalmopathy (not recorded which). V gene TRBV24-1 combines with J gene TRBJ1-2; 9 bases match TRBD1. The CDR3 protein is CATSEGTGNGYTF. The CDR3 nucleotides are TGTGCCACCAGTGAGGGGACAGGGAATGGCTACACCTTC.